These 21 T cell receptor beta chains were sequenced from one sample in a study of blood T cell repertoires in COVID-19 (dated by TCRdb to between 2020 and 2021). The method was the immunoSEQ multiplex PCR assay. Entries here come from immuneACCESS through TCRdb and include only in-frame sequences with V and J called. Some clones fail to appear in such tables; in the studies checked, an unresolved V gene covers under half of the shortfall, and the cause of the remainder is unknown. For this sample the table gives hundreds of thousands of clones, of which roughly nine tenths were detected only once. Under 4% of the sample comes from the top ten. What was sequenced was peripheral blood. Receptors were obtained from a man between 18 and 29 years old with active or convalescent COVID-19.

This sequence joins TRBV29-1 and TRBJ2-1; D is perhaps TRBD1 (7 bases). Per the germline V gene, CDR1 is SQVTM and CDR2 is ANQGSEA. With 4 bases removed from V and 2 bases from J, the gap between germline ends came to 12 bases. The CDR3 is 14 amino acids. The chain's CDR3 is CSVVGRGAYNEQFF. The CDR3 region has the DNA TGCAGCGTTGTGGGCAGGGGGGCCTACAATGAGCAGTTCTTC.

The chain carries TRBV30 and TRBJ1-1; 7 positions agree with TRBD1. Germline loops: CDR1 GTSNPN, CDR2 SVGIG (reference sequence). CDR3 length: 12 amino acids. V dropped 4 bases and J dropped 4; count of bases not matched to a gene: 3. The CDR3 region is CAWTAGGTEAFF. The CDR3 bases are TGTGCCTGGACCGCAGGGGGCACTGAAGCTTTCTTT.

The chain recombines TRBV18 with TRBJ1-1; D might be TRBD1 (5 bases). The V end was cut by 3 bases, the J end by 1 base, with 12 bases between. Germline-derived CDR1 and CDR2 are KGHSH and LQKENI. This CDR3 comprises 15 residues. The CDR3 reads CASSPGRGENTEAFF. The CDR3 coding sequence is TGTGCCAGCTCACCGGGGCGGGGGGAGAACACTGAAGCTTTCTTT.

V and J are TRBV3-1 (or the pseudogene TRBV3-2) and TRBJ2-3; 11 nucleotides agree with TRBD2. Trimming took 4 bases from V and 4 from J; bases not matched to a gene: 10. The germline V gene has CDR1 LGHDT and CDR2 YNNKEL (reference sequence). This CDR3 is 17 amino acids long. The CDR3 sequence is CASSLLLSGGAPDTQYF. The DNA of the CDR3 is TGTGCCAGCAGCCTACTCCTTAGCGGGGGGGCGCCAGATACGCAGTATTTT.

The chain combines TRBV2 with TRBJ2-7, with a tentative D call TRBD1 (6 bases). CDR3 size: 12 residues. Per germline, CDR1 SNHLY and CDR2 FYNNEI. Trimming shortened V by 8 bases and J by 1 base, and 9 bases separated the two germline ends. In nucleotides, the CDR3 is TGTGCCAGCCGCGACAGGTCCTACGAGCAGTACTTC. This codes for CASRDRSYEQYF.

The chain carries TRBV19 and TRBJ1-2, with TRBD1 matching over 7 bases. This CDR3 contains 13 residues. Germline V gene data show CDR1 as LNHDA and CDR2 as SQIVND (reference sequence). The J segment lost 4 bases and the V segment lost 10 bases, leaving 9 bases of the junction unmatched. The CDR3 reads CATRRTGVYGYTF. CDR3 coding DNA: TGTGCCACTCGCCGAACAGGGGTCTATGGCTACACCTTC.

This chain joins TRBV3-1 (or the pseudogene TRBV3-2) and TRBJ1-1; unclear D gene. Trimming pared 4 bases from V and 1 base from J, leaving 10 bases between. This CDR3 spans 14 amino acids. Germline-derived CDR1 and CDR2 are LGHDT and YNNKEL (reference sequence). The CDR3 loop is CASSPRHRNTEAFF. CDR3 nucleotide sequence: TGTGCCAGCAGCCCCCGACACCGGAACACTGAAGCTTTCTTT.

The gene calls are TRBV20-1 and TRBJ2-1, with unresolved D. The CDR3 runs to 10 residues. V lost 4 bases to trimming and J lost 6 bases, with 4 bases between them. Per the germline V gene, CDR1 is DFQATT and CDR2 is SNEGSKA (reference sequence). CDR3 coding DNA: TGCAGTGCTAACGGCAATGAGCAGTTCTTC. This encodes CSANGNEQFF.

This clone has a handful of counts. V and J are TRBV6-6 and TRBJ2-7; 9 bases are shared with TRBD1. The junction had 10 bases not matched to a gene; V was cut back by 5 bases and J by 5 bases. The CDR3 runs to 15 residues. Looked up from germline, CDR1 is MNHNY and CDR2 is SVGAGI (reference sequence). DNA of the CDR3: TGTGCCAGCAGTCGGCCGGGACAGGGTAATGACGAGCAGTACTTC. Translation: CASSRPGQGNDEQYF.

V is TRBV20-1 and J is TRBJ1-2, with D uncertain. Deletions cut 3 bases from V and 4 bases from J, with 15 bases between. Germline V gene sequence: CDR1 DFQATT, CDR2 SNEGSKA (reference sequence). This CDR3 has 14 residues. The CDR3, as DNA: TGCAGTGCTAGTACGAGGGCACGATTCTATGGCTACACCTTC. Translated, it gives CSASTRARFYGYTF.

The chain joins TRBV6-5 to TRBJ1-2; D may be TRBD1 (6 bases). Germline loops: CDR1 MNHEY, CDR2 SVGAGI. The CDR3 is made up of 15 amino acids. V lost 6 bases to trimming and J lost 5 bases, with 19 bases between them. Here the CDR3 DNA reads TGTGCCAGCAGCCGCCCTTCGACAGGAGAATATGGCTACACCTTC. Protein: CASSRPSTGEYGYTF.

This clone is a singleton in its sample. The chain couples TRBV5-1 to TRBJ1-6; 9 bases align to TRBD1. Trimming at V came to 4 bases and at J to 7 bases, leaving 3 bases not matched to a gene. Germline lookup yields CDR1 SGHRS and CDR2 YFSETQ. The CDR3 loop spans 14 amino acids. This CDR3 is CASSLQGANSPLHF. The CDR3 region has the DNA TGCGCCAGCAGCCTACAGGGGGCCAATTCACCCCTCCACTTT.

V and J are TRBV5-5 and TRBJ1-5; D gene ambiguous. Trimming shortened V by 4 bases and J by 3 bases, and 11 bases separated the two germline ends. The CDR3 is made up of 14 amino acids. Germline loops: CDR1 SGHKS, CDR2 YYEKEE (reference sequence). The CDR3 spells CASSPGDDNQPQHF. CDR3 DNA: TGTGCCAGCAGCCCCGGGGATGACAATCAGCCCCAGCATTTT. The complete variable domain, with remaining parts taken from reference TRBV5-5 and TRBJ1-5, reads DAGVTQSPTHLIKTRGQQVTLRCSPISGHKSVSWYQQVLGQGPQFIFQYYEKEERGRGNFPDRFSARQFPNYSSELNVNALLLGDSALYLCASSPGDDNQPQHFGDGTRLSIL.

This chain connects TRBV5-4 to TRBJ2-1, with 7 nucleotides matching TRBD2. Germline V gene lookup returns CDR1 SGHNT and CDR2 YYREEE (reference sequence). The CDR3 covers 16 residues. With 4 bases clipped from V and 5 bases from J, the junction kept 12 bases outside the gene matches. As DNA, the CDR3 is TGTGCCAGCAGCCAACCGACCGGGACTATTCACAATGAGCAGTTCTTC. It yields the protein CASSQPTGTIHNEQFF. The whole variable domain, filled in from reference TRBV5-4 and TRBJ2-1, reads ETGVTQSPTHLIKTRGQQVTLRCSSQSGHNTVSWYQQALGQGPQFIFQYYREEENGRGNFPPRFSGLQFPNYSSELNVNALELDDSALYLCASSQPTGTIHNEQFFGPGTRLTVL.

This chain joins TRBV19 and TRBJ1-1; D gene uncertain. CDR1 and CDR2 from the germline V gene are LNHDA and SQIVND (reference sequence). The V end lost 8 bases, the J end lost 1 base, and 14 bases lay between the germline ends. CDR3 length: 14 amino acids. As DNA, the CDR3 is TGTGCCAGTTTGGAGGGCAGGCGGAACACTGAAGCTTTCTTT. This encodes CASLEGRRNTEAFF.

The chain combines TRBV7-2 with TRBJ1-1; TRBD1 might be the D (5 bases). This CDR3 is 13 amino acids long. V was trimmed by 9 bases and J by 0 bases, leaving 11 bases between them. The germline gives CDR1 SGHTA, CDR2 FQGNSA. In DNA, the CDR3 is TGTGCCAGTCGGGAGGGGCTGAACACTGAAGCTTTCTTT. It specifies CASREGLNTEAFF.

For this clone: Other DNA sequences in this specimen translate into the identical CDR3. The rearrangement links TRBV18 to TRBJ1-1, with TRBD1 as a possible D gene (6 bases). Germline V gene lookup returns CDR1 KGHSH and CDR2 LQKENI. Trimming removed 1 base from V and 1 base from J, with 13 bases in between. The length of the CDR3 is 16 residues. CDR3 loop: CASSPRTGGENTEAFF. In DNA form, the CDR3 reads TGTGCCAGCTCACCACGGACGGGGGGCGAGAACACTGAAGCTTTCTTT.

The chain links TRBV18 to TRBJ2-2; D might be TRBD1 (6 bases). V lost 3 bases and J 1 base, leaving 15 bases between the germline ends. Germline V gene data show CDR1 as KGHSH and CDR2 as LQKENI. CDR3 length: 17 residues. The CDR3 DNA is TGTGCCAGCTCACCCTTACCAGGGGCCTGGAACACCGGGGAGCTGTTTTTT. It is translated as CASSPLPGAWNTGELFF.

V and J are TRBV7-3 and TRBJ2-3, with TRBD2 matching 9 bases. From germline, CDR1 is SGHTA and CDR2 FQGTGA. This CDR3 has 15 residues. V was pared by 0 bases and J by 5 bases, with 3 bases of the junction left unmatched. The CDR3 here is CASSLTSGSGDTQYF. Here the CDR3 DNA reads TGTGCCAGCAGCTTAACTAGCGGGAGCGGAGATACGCAGTATTTT. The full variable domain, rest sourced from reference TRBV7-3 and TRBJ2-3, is GAGVSQTPSNKVTEKGKYVELRCDPISGHTALYWYRQSLGQGPEFLIYFQGTGAADDSGLPNDRFFAVRPEGSVSTLKIQRTERGDSAVYLCASSLTSGSGDTQYFGPGTRLTVL.

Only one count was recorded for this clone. The CDR3 spells CASSESGQNQPQHF. Written as DNA, the CDR3 is TGCGCCAGCAGTGAGTCGGGACAGAATCAGCCCCAGCATTTT. J is TRBJ1-5 and V is TRBV10-2; TRBD1 agrees at 7 bases. CDR3 length: 14 residues. Trimming at V came to 0 bases and at J to 4 bases, leaving 0 bases not matched to a gene. CDR1 WSHSY and CDR2 SAAADI come from the germline V gene.

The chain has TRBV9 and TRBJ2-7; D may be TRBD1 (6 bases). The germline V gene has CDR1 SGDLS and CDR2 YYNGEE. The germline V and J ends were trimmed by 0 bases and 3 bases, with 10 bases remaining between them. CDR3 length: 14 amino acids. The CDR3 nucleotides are TGTGCCAGCAGCGTAGGTGGGGGCCGCTACGAGCAGTACTTC. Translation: CASSVGGGRYEQYF.